Each of the 27 T cell receptor beta chains below was sequenced from the same sample in a study of blood T cells in healthy people across ages. A J-beta primer mix and a sample-barcoded 5' primer were used in a second PCR of roughly 7 to 12 cycles. TCRdb analysed the 5' RACE reads with MiXCR anew, one entry per CDR3 protein. The table shows around 900,000 distinct CDR3 sequences, with around 54% occurring only once. The sample was blood. Source of these receptors: a woman between 55 and 75 years old in good health.

The V gene is TRBV4-2, the J gene TRBJ2-5; D is possibly TRBD1 or TRBD2 (5 bases each). The CDR3 is 14 residues long. Per the germline V gene, CDR1 is LGHNA and CDR2 is YNFKEQ. Trimming removed 5 bases at V and 5 bases at J, with 15 bases between. This CDR3 is CASSKGDVRETQYF. CDR3 coding DNA: TGTGCCAGCAGCAAAGGGGACGTGCGTGAGACCCAGTACTTC.

The gene calls are TRBV7-2 and TRBJ2-7, with no clear D. The CDR3 spans 14 residues. Germline assignment: CDR1 SGHTA and CDR2 FQGNSA. V was clipped by 4 bases and J by 0 bases, with 10 bases between them. CDR3 DNA: TGTGCCAGCAGCTCAATTAAGAACTCCTACGAGCAGTACTTC. It yields the protein CASSSIKNSYEQYF.

J is TRBJ2-1 and V is TRBV20-1; D is uncertain. The DNA end favors TRBJ2-7, so the J call may be wrong. The CDR3 covers 14 residues. Germline CDR1 and CDR2: DFQATT and SNEGSKA (reference sequence). CDR3 sequence reads: CSARVIGLSYEQYF. In DNA, the CDR3 is TGCAGTGCTAGAGTTATAGGGTTGAGTTACGAGCAGTACTTC.

This clonotype was seen more than once but under ten times. This rearrangement joins TRBV2 to TRBJ2-7; TRBD1 agrees at 11 bases. The junction had 6 bases not matched to a gene; V was cut back by 6 bases and J by 2 bases. Germline V gene sequence: CDR1 SNHLY, CDR2 FYNNEI. This CDR3 contains 15 residues. CDR3 DNA: TGTGCCAGCAGCAACCCGGGACAGGGGGCCTACGAGCAGTACTTC. It codes for CASSNPGQGAYEQYF.

The chain has TRBV12-3 or TRBV12-4 and TRBJ2-3; 10 bases align to TRBD1. This CDR3 is built from 17 residues. Trimming took 6 bases from V and 0 from J; bases not matched to a gene: 9. CDR3 residues: CASRFSGTGVSTDTQYF. The CDR3 DNA sequence: TGTGCCAGCAGATTTTCGGGGACAGGGGTGAGCACAGATACGCAGTATTTT.

This chain connects TRBV4-1 to TRBJ2-2; no clear D. From germline, CDR1 is MGHRA and CDR2 YSYEKL. V dropped 4 bases and J dropped 8 bases, with 14 bases sitting between them. The CDR3 spans 14 residues. DNA of the CDR3: TGCGCCAGCAGCCTTCGGGCCCCAGCAGGGGAGCTGTTTTTT. Translating it yields CASSLRAPAGELFF.

The J gene is TRBJ2-1, the V gene TRBV29-1; D gene uncertain. CDR1 and CDR2 from the germline V gene are SQVTM and ANQGSEA. The CDR3 contains 11 residues. V was pared by 6 bases and J by 2 bases, with 5 bases between. The CDR3: CSVHPYNEQFF. The CDR3 DNA follows: TGCAGCGTCCACCCCTACAATGAGCAGTTCTTC.

V usage is TRBV4-1 and J usage is TRBJ2-1; D perhaps matches TRBD2 (5 bases). The CDR3 extends over 14 amino acids. V dropped 1 base and J dropped 3 bases, with 7 bases sitting between them. Germline assignment: CDR1 MGHRA and CDR2 YSYEKL. The CDR3, as DNA: TGCGCCAGCAGCCAAGGACTACTCTACAATGAGCAGTTCTTC. This gives the protein CASSQGLLYNEQFF.

The chain couples TRBV19 to TRBJ2-4; 11 bases match TRBD2. The CDR3 length is 16 residues. V lost 3 bases and J lost 1; bases outside the gene matches: 2. The germline V gene has CDR1 LNHDA and CDR2 SQIVND (reference sequence). For the CDR3, the DNA is TGTGCCAGTAGTATGTCTAGCGGGAGGGCCAAAAACATTCAGTACTTC. Its translation: CASSMSSGRAKNIQYF.

The chain combines TRBV10-1 with TRBJ2-3; 7 nucleotides match TRBD2. The CDR3 length is 14 residues. J gave up 4 bases and V 3 bases, and 4 bases lay outside the gene matches. Germline CDR1 reads WNHNN; CDR2 reads SYGVQD (reference sequence). Here the CDR3 reads CASSDGGSADTQYF. DNA of the CDR3: TGCGCCAGCAGTGACGGCGGGAGCGCAGATACGCAGTATTTT.

This chain links TRBV28 with TRBJ2-7; 7 bases are a match to TRBD1. CDR1 and CDR2 from the germline V gene are MDHEN and SYDVKM. The CDR3 covers 14 residues. V gave up 5 bases and J gave up 3 bases; unmatched junction bases: 7. The CDR3: CASSRSTGFYEQYF. The CDR3 DNA reads TGTGCCAGCAGTCGATCGACAGGGTTCTACGAGCAGTACTTC.

The chain is built from TRBV15 and TRBJ1-5; TRBD1 matches 9 bases. CDR3 length: 18 amino acids. CDR1 is LNHNV and CDR2 is YYDKDF in the germline V gene (reference sequence). V trimming: 0 bases; J trimming: 2 bases; junction bases outside the gene matches: 8. CDR3 DNA sequence: TGTGCCACCAGCAGAGATTGGGGACAGGGCGTAGGCAATCAGCCCCAGCATTTT. It translates to CATSRDWGQGVGNQPQHF.

The rearrangement links TRBV7-3 to TRBJ2-5, with TRBD2 matching over 14 bases. The V and J ends lost 3 bases and 11 bases, in that order; junction bases with no gene match: 20. The germline V gene encodes CDR1 SGHTA and CDR2 FQGTGA. CDR3 length: 19 residues. CDR3 sequence reads: CASSFPGTSGSQTYNEQYF. The CDR3 nucleotides read TGTGCCAGCAGCTTCCCTGGGACTAGCGGGAGCCAGACCTACAATGAGCAGTACTTC.

J is TRBJ2-5 and V is TRBV12-3 or TRBV12-4; TRBD1 might be the D (6 bases). The CDR3 consists of 14 residues. Deletions cut 5 bases from V and 4 bases from J, with 14 bases between. CDR3 coding DNA: TGTGCCAGCAGTAGGGACACCGTACGAGAGACCCAGTACTTC. This sequence encodes CASSRDTVRETQYF.

This chain joins TRBV20-1 and TRBJ2-7; 8 nucleotides line up with TRBD1. V gave up 3 bases and J gave up 3 bases; unmatched junction bases: 16. Germline CDR1 reads DFQATT; CDR2 reads SNEGSKA (reference sequence). The length of the CDR3 is 17 residues. Written as DNA, the CDR3 is TGCAGTGCTAGCGGACAGGGCAGGCGGTTCGGTGGCTACGAGCAGTACTTC. Encoded protein: CSASGQGRRFGGYEQYF.

The V gene is TRBV4-3, the J gene TRBJ2-7; TRBD1 aligns across 7 bases. V lost 2 bases to trimming and J lost 2 bases; unmatched junction nucleotides: 24. The CDR3 has 21 amino acids. Germline V gene lookup returns CDR1 LGHNA and CDR2 YSLEER. For the CDR3, the DNA is TGCGCCAGCAGCCAATCGGCTGGAAATGTTTCCCCGGACAGGTGGACCTACGAGCAGTACTTC. Translated, it gives CASSQSAGNVSPDRWTYEQYF.

On this clonotype: A read error may produce the germline difference seen at one junction end. The chain employs TRBV5-1 and TRBJ2-6, with 8 bases fitting TRBD1. This CDR3 has 13 amino acids. The germline CDR1 and CDR2 sequences are SGHRS and YFSETQ. In DNA form, the CDR3 reads TGCGCCAGCAGCTTGGCACAGGGGGTCGTCCTGGCTTTC. Translation gives CASSLAQGVVLAF.

J is TRBJ2-4 and V is TRBV20-1; possibly TRBD2 for D (6 bases). V lost 6 bases, J lost 1 base, and 16 bases lay in between. Germline V gene sequence: CDR1 DFQATT, CDR2 SNEGSKA (reference sequence). The CDR3 sequence is 15 residues long. CDR3 region: CSAPDPREAKNIQYF. The CDR3 bases are TGCAGTGCGCCGGACCCCCGGGAGGCCAAAAACATTCAGTACTTC.

The genes are TRBV20-1 and TRBJ2-1, with D tentatively TRBD2 (6 bases). The end of the DNA fits TRBJ2-7 better, so the J call may be wrong. The CDR3 has 16 amino acids. In germline, CDR1 is DFQATT, CDR2 SNEGSKA (reference sequence). Here the CDR3 DNA reads TGCAGTGCCACTAGCCGTACGTCCCCCTCCTACAATGAGCAGTACTTC. Translation gives CSATSRTSPSYNEQYF.

This clonotype was seen a handful of times. This chain connects TRBV4-1 to TRBJ2-1, with unresolved D. The CDR3 loop spans 15 amino acids. Per germline, CDR1 MGHRA and CDR2 YSYEKL. V shed 1 base and J shed 5 bases, with 12 bases lying between them. CDR3: CASSQGRGFNNEQFF. The DNA for the CDR3 is TGCGCCAGCAGCCAAGGTCGAGGATTCAACAATGAGCAGTTCTTC.

This clonotype was seen a handful of times. The chain couples TRBV20-1 to TRBJ2-7, with a weak D call TRBD1 (6 bases). Germline CDR1 DFQATT, CDR2 SNEGSKA (reference sequence). The V gene lost 3 bases and the J gene lost 6 bases, with 12 bases spanning the gap. The CDR3 covers 12 residues. CDR3 residues: CSASRGIAEQYF. In nucleotides, the CDR3 is TGCAGTGCTAGTAGGGGGATCGCCGAGCAGTACTTC.

V is TRBV5-1 and J is TRBJ2-3; D uncertain. The CDR3 extends over 14 amino acids. Trimming removed 6 bases from V and 2 bases from J, with 13 bases in between. Germline V CDR1 and CDR2: SGHRS, YFSETQ. The CDR3 DNA sequence: TGCGCCAGCAATCTGGCGTCTGCCACAGATACGCAGTATTTT. Translated: CASNLASATDTQYF.

The chain has TRBV6-4 and TRBJ2-1, with 10 nucleotides matching TRBD2. The CDR3 totals 15 residues. The germline V gene encodes CDR1 MRHNA and CDR2 SNTAGT. After removal of 4 bases from V and 6 bases from J, the junction contained 6 bases not matched to a gene. CDR3 in amino acids: CASSGHSGRANEQFF. The DNA of the CDR3 is TGTGCCAGCAGTGGTCACAGCGGGAGGGCCAATGAGCAGTTCTTC.

CDR3 coding DNA: TGTGCCACACTGGGACTACAAGAGACCCAGTACTTC. The encoded protein is CATLGLQETQYF. The rearrangement uses TRBV25-1 and TRBJ2-5, with 7 nucleotides matching TRBD2. V lost 10 bases to trimming and J lost 2 bases; unmatched junction nucleotides: 4. This CDR3 spans 12 amino acids. Per germline, CDR1 MGHDK and CDR2 SYGVNS.

V and J are TRBV20-1 and TRBJ2-7, with 8 nucleotides matching TRBD2. Looked up from germline, CDR1 is DFQATT and CDR2 is SNEGSKA (reference sequence). This CDR3 has 14 amino acids. Trimming removed 1 base from V and 5 bases from J; junction bases left unmatched: 7. CDR3 DNA sequence: TGCAGTGCTAGAGTAGGCGGGAGGTCTAACGAGCAGTACTTC. Amino acid sequence: CSARVGGRSNEQYF.

This sequence joins TRBV15 and TRBJ2-1; D gene uncertain. The V and J ends lost 5 bases and 0 bases respectively, with 17 bases between them. From germline, CDR1 is LNHNV and CDR2 YYDKDF (reference sequence). The length of the CDR3 is 17 residues. The CDR3 nucleotides are TGTGCCACCAGCCACGCCGGGTGGACCAGCTCCTACAATGAGCAGTTCTTC. Protein product: CATSHAGWTSSYNEQFF.

V and J are TRBV5-5 and TRBJ2-7; either TRBD1 or TRBD2 may supply D (5 bases each). Trimming removed 5 bases at V and 3 bases at J, with 15 bases between. Germline lookup yields CDR1 SGHKS and CDR2 YYEKEE (reference sequence). The CDR3 is 14 amino acids. In nucleotides, the CDR3 is TGTGCCAGCAGTTTGTGGCAGGGAGTCTACGAGCAGTACTTC. This translates into CASSLWQGVYEQYF.